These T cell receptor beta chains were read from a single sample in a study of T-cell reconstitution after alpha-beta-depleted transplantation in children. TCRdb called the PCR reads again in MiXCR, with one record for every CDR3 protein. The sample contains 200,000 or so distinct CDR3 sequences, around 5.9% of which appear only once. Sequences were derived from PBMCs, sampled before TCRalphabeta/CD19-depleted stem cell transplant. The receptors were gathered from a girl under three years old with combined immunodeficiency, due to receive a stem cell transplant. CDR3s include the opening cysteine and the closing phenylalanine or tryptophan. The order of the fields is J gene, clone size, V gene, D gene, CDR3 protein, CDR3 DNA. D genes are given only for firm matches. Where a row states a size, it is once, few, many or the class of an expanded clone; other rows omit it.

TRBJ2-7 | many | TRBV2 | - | CASSVSAIEYEQYF | TGTGCCAGCAGTGTTAGCGCGATTGAATACGAGCAGTACTTC
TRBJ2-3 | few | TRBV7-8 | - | CASSIYSTDTQYF | TGTGCCAGCAGCATCTACAGCACAGATACGCAGTATTTT
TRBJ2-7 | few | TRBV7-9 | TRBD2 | CASSSLTSGVGEQYF | TGTGCCAGCAGCTCTTTGACTAGCGGGGTGGGGGAGCAGTACTTC
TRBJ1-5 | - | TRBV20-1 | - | CSADRVRSNQPQHF | TGCAGTGCTGACCGGGTTCGGAGCAATCAGCCCCAGCATTTT
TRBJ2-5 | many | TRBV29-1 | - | CSVRGRVRQETQYF | TGCAGCGTTAGGGGCAGGGTACGGCAAGAGACCCAGTACTTC
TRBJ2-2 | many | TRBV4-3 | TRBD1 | CASSLYQGAAEAGELFF | TGCGCCAGCAGCCTTTATCAGGGGGCTGCAGAGGCCGGGGAGCTGTTTTTT
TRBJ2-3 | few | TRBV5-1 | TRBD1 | CASSLDPQGRTDTQYF | TGCGCCAGCAGCTTGGACCCACAGGGGCGCACAGATACGCAGTATTTT
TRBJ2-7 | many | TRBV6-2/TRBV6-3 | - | CASSQGRREQYF | TGTGCCAGCAGTCAAGGTAGGAGGGAGCAGTACTTC
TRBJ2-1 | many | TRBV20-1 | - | CSASGRREQFF | TGCAGTGCTAGCGGCCGGCGTGAGCAGTTCTTC
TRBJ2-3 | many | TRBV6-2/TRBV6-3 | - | CASSYSRGPDTQYF | TGTGCCAGCAGTTACTCCCGGGGCCCAGATACGCAGTATTTT
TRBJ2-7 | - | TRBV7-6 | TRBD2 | CASSLVAGGHSYEQYF | TGTGCCAGCAGCTTAGTGGCGGGGGGGCACTCCTACGAGCAGTACTTC
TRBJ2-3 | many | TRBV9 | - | CASSVGTLLTDTQYF | TGTGCCAGCAGCGTAGGTACTCTCCTCACAGATACGCAGTATTTT
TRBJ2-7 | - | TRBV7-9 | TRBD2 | CASSPDPGLAYEQYF | TGTGCCAGCAGCCCGGATCCGGGACTAGCCTACGAGCAGTACTTC
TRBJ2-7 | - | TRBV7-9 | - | CASSFWQGEQYF | TGTGCCAGCAGCTTCTGGCAGGGCGAGCAGTACTTC
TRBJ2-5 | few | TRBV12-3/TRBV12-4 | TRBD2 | CASSFQTSQGGAVVETQYF | TGTGCCAGCAGTTTTCAGACTAGCCAGGGCGGTGCGGTGGTAGAGACCCAGTACTTC
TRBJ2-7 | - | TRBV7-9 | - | CASSLGRARSYEQYF | TGTGCCAGCAGCTTAGGCCGGGCGAGGTCCTACGAGCAGTACTTC
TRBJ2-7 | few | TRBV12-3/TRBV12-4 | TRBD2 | CASSFSRLAGVPDNNEQYF | TGTGCCAGCAGTTTCTCAAGACTAGCGGGAGTTCCAGACAACAACGAGCAGTACTTC
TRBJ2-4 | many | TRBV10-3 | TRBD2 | CAISGGSTSGSAKNIQYF | TGTGCCATCAGTGGGGGTTCAACTAGCGGGAGTGCCAAAAACATTCAGTACTTC
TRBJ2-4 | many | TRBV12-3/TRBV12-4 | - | CASSLVFPLFAGNIQYF | TGTGCCAGCAGTTTAGTCTTCCCCCTCTTCGCCGGAAACATTCAGTACTTC
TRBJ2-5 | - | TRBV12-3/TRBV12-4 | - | CASSSTEGPGETQYF | TGTGCCAGCAGTTCAACGGAGGGCCCTGGGGAGACCCAGTACTTC
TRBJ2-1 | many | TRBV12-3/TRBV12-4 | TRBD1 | CASSHGTADNEQFF | TGTGCCAGCAGTCACGGGACAGCAGACAATGAGCAGTTCTTC
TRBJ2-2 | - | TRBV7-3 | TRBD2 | CASSLRGLAPTGELFF | TGTGCCAGCAGCTTAAGGGGACTAGCCCCCACCGGGGAGCTGTTTTTT
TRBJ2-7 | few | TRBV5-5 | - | CASTLTGRGQFYEQYF | TGTGCCAGCACCCTGACCGGGCGCGGACAGTTCTACGAGCAGTACTTC
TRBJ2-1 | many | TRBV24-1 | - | CATSDSPYNEQFF | TGTGCCACCAGTGATTCCCCCTACAATGAGCAGTTCTTC
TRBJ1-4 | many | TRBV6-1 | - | CASNEGATNEKLFF | TGTGCCAGCAATGAGGGAGCAACTAATGAAAAACTGTTTTTT
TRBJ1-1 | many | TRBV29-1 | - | CSVETNTEAFF | TGCAGCGTTGAGACGAACACTGAAGCTTTCTTT
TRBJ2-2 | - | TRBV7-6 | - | CASSLASPSYTDTGELFF | TGTGCCAGCAGCTTAGCGAGTCCCTCGTACACCGACACCGGGGAGCTGTTTTTT
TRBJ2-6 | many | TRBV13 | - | CASSLRGSSGANVLTF | TGTGCCAGCAGCTTAAGGGGCTCATCCGGGGCCAACGTCCTGACTTTC
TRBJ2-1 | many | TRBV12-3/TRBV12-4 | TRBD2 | CASSSGLAGIWNEQFF | TGTGCCAGCAGTTCCGGACTAGCGGGGATCTGGAATGAGCAGTTCTTC
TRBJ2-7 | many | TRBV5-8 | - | CASSQLSSYEQYF | TGTGCCAGCAGCCAACTGAGCTCCTACGAGCAGTACTTC
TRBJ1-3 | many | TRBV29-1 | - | CSVEVPGAGNTIYF | TGCAGCGTTGAGGTGCCAGGGGCAGGAAACACCATATATTTT
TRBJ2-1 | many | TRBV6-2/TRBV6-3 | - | CASRVGRVMIDEQFF | TGTGCCAGCAGGGTGGGCAGGGTGATGATTGATGAGCAGTTCTTC
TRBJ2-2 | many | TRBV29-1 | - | CSVVGGTGELFF | TGCAGCGTTGTCGGTGGAACCGGGGAGCTGTTTTTT
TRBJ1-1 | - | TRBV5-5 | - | CASSLTAMNTEAFF | TGTGCCAGCAGTTTAACAGCTATGAACACTGAAGCTTTCTTT
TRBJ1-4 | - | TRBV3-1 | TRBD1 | CASSSGDSFFATNEKLFF | TGTGCCAGCAGTTCGGGGGACAGCTTCTTCGCAACTAATGAAAAACTGTTTTTT
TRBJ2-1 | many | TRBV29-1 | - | CSVEEVSSYNEQFF | TGCAGCGTTGAAGAGGTGAGCTCCTACAATGAGCAGTTCTTC
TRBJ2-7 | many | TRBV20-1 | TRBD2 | CSARPRGTSPTYEQYF | TGCAGTGCTAGACCCCGGGGGACTAGCCCAACCTACGAGCAGTACTTC
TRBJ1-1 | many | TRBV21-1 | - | CASSGRGFAEAFF | TGTGCCAGCAGCGGACGGGGGTTCGCTGAAGCTTTCTTT
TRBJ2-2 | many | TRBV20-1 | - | CSAREFWENGELFF | TGCAGTGCTAGAGAATTTTGGGAGAACGGGGAGCTGTTTTTT
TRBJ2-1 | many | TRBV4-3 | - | CASSQAVSGPNNEQFF | TGCGCCAGCAGCCAAGCGGTTAGCGGACCAAACAATGAGCAGTTCTTC
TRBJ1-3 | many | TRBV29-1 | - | CSVEAGQVGNTIYF | TGCAGCGTTGAAGCGGGCCAGGTTGGAAACACCATATATTTT
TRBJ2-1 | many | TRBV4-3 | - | CASSPSLSRNEQFF | TGCGCCAGCAGCCCCTCTCTCTCGAGGAATGAGCAGTTCTTC
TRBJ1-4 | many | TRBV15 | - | CASRRGLNEKLFF | TGTGCCTCGCGCCGGGGGTTGAATGAAAAACTGTTTTTT
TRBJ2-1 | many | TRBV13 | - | CASNRGGGSSYNEQFF | TGTGCCAGCAATCGTGGAGGGGGCAGCTCCTACAATGAGCAGTTCTTC